One sample yielded the 8 T cell receptor beta chains listed below, sequenced in a study of blood T cell repertoires in COVID-19. The repertoire was sequenced with immunoSEQ multiplex PCR; TCRdb's copy has only in-frame clones and lacks some. The repertoire holds around 250,000 clones, with 82% as singletons. Sample: peripheral blood. Source of these receptors: a woman in her late teens or twenties with acute or convalescent COVID-19.

The genes are TRBV29-1 and TRBJ2-1; 10 positions agree with TRBD1. CDR3 length: 16 residues. Trimming removed 7 bases from V and 0 bases from J; junction bases left unmatched: 9. Germline CDR1 and CDR2: SQVTM and ANQGSEA. CDR3 in amino acids: CSAPGQGPLSYNEQFF. In DNA, the CDR3 is TGCAGCGCCCCGGGACAGGGGCCCCTCTCCTACAATGAGCAGTTCTTC.

CDR3 protein: CASSNLDMGDRGDYGYTF. DNA for the CDR3: TGTGCCAGCAGCAATTTGGATATGGGGGACAGGGGGGACTATGGCTACACCTTC. The chain joins TRBV21-1 to TRBJ1-2; the table assigns TRBD1, which was not confirmed against the DNA. TRBV21-1 counts as a pseudogene. The CDR3 consists of 18 residues.

In nucleotides, the CDR3 is TGCGCCAGCAGCCCGAGATCAGGGACAGGGTCGTCGGGGGAGCAGTTCTTC. Residues: CASSPRSGTGSSGEQFF. This chain connects TRBV5-1 to TRBJ2-1; 9 bases are a match to TRBD1. The ends lost 4 bases at V and 10 bases at J; junction bases unmatched: 18. This CDR3 has 17 residues. Germline CDR1 is SGHRS and CDR2 is YFSETQ.

Only one count was recorded for this clone. The chain couples TRBV9 to TRBJ2-5, with 12 positions matching TRBD2. The J segment lost 4 bases and the V segment lost 1 base, leaving 8 bases of the junction unmatched. The CDR3 has 17 amino acids. Germline V lookup: CDR1 SGDLS, CDR2 YYNGEE. CDR3: CASSVSLAGGPLETQYF. In DNA, the CDR3 is TGTGCCAGCAGCGTAAGTCTAGCGGGAGGGCCGCTAGAGACCCAGTACTTC.

V gene TRBV3-1 (or the pseudogene TRBV3-2) combines with J gene TRBJ1-6; D not resolved. Germline assignment: CDR1 LGHDT and CDR2 YNNKEL (reference sequence). The CDR3 totals 15 residues. The germline V and J ends were trimmed by 3 bases and 5 bases, with 11 bases remaining between them. CDR3 sequence: CASSQVSGNNSPLHF. Written as DNA, the CDR3 is TGTGCCAGCAGCCAGGTTTCGGGGAATAATTCACCCCTCCACTTT.

The rearrangement joins TRBV19 to TRBJ2-5; 11 nucleotides align to TRBD2. The trim removed 4 bases at V and 5 bases at J, leaving 9 bases unmatched. CDR3 size: 16 residues. Germline CDR1 and CDR2: LNHDA and SQIVND (reference sequence). CDR3 amino acids: CASSTRLAGMAETQYF. For the CDR3, the DNA is TGTGCCAGTAGTACCCGACTAGCGGGAATGGCGGAGACCCAGTACTTC.

The chain combines TRBV27 with TRBJ2-7; 7 bases line up with TRBD1. Germline V CDR1 and CDR2: MNHEY, SMNVEV (reference sequence). The junction had 7 bases not matched to a gene; V was cut back by 5 bases and J by 3 bases. The CDR3 sequence is 14 residues long. The DNA of the CDR3 is TGTGCCAGCAGTCTAGGGACAGACTTCTACGAGCAGTACTTC. As protein: CASSLGTDFYEQYF.

The rearrangement joins TRBV29-1 to TRBJ2-3; maybe TRBD2 (5 bases). Germline V gene sequence: CDR1 SQVTM, CDR2 ANQGSEA. V was pared by 2 bases and J by 6 bases, with 9 bases between. The CDR3 consists of 12 residues. The CDR3 reads CSVETSGDTQYF. CDR3 DNA: TGCAGCGTTGAAACCTCGGGGGATACGCAGTATTTT.